A selection of T cell receptor beta chains follows, all from one sample in a study of cytomegalovirus exposure and HLA in healthy donors. The assay was immunoSEQ multiplex PCR, and TCRdb's table has in-frame clones only and misses some. The profile shows 210,000 or so clones, roughly 73% of them singletons. Sequences were obtained from PBMCs. The receptors here all came from a woman under 40 in good health and CMV-seropositive. The conserved cysteine and the conserved F or W are not part of the CDR3 here. Clone size is given for some rows only: seen once, a few or many times, or a class if the clone is expanded.

>TRBJ2-7|TRBV5-1|11|-
ASSLEGFYEQY
>TRBJ2-5|TRBV27|12|-
ASSLWGSEETQY
>TRBJ2-1|TRBV6-6|14|-
ASSYNRRDQNNEQF
>TRBJ2-3|TRBV5-4|13|-
ASTKGGTSTDTQY
>TRBJ1-2|TRBV28|13|-
ASSLTGDTIHGYT
>TRBJ1-2|TRBV29-1|9|-
TMTGPYGYT
>TRBJ1-5|TRBV30|11|-
AWSVQGYQPQH
>TRBJ1-3|TRBV18|14|-
ASSPREGGSGNTIY
>TRBJ2-1|TRBV15|11|-
ATSRDLSGWQF
>TRBJ1-1|TRBV5-5|14|-
ASSSVTGTGVSEAF
>TRBJ2-1|TRBV7-8|14|-
ASSLEAGVGYNEQF
>TRBJ2-1|TRBV2|13|once
ASQRTGGKNNEQF
>TRBJ2-1|TRBV7-2|16|-
ASSFSGLAGVGYNEQF
>TRBJ2-1|TRBV27|12|few
ASSLWAGRNEQF
>TRBJ1-1|TRBV9|14|-
ASSVSPLGGNTEAF
>TRBJ2-7|TRBV4-3|14|-
ASSQSLTSLNYEQY
>TRBJ2-1|TRBV29-1|14|few
SVERASGGQGNEQF
>TRBJ2-1|TRBV6-5|11|-
ASSLLGQSGQF